The entry that follows covers one TCR beta chain sequence. This sample was taken from a study of cytomegalovirus exposure and HLA in healthy donors. PCR employed 60 Vbeta and 13 Jbeta primers. Repertoires were generated with immunoSEQ multiplex PCR, while TCRdb's copy carries only in-frame clones and drops some. The sample lists 110,000 to 150,000 clones, about four fifths seen once, with roughly 4.3% in the top ten. CDR1 and CDR2 (germline): SGDLS, YYNGEE. The length of the CDR3 is 18 residues. The V gene end was trimmed by 0 bases and the J gene end by 5 bases; junction bases not matched to a gene: 9.

This TCR came from a woman aged 40-49 years in good health and CMV-seropositive. Sequencing was done on a sample of PBMCs. V is TRBV9 and J is TRBJ2-1, with 12 nucleotides matching TRBD2. CDR3: CASSVAPTSGRSNNEQFF. As DNA, the CDR3 is TGTGCCAGCAGCGTAGCCCCGACTAGCGGGAGATCAAACAATGAGCAGTTCTTC.